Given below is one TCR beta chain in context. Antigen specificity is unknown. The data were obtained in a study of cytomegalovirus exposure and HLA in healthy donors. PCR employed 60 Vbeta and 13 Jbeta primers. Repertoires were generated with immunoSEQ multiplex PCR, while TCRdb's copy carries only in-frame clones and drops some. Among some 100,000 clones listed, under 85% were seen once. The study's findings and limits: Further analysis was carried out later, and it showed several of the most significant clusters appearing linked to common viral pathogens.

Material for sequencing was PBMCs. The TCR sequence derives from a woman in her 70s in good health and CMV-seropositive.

The CDR3 protein is CASSQEASGGETQYF. CDR3 bases: TGTGCCAGCAGCCAAGAAGCTAGCGGGGGAGAGACCCAGTACTTC. The chain uses TRBV13 and TRBJ2-5, with TRBD2 matching 10 bases. CDR3 size: 15 residues. V was pared by 5 bases and J by 4 bases, with 7 bases of the junction left unmatched. Germline-derived CDR1 and CDR2 are PRHDT and FYEKMQ (reference sequence).